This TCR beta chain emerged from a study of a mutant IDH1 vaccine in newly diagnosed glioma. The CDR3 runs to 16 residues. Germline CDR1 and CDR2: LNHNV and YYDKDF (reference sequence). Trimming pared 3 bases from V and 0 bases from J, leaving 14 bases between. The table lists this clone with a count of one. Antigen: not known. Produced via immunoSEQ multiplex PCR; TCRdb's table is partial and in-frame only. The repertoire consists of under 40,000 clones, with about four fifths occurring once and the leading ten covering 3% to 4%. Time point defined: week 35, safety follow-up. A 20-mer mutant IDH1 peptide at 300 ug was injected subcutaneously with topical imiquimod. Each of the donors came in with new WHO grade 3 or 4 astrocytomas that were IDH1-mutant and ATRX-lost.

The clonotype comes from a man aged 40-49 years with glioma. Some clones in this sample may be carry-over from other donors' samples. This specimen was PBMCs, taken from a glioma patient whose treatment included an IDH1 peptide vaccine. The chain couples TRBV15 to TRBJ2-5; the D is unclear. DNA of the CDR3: TGTGCCACCAGCAGGTTAGAATCGGGTTACCAAGAGACCCAGTACTTC. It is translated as CATSRLESGYQETQYF.